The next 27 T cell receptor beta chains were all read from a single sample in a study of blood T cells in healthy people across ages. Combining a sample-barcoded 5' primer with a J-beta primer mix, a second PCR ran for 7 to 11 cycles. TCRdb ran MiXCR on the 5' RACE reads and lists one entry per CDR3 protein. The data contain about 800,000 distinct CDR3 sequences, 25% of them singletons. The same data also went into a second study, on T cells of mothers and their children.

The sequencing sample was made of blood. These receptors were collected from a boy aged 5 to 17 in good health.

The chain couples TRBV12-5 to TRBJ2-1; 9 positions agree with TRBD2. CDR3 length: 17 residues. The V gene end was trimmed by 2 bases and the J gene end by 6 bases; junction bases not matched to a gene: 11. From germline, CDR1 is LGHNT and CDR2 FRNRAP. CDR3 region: CASGLISGSPTSNEQFF. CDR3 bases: TGTGCTAGTGGTTTGATTAGCGGGAGCCCCACTTCCAATGAGCAGTTCTTC.

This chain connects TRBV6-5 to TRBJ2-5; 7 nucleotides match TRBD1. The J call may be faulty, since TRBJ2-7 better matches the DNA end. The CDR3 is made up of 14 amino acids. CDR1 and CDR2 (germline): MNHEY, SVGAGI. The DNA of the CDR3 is TGTGCCAGCGGAAAGGGGGCCAGCTCCTACGAGCAGTACTTC. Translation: CASGKGASSYEQYF.

CDR3 bases: TGCAGTGCTATTTCACAGGGGCGGGAGACCCAGTACTTC. Translating gives CSAISQGRETQYF. The V gene is TRBV20-1, the J gene TRBJ2-5; 7 nucleotides agree with TRBD1. Germline-derived CDR1 and CDR2 are DFQATT and SNEGSKA (reference sequence). CDR3 length: 13 amino acids. The trim removed 4 bases at V and 5 bases at J, leaving 7 bases unmatched.

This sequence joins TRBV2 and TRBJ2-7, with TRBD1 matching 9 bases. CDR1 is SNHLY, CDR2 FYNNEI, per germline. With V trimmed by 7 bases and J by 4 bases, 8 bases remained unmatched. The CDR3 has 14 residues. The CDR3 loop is CASTRDRDVYEQYF. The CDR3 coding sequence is TGTGCCAGCACCCGGGACAGGGACGTATACGAGCAGTACTTC.

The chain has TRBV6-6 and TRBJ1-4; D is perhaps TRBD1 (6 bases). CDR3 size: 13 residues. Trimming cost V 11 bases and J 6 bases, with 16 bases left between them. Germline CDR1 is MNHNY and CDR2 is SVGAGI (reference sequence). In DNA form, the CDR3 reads TGTGCCGGGGGCGGGACTCCCGATGAAAAACTGTTTTTT. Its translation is CAGGGTPDEKLFF.

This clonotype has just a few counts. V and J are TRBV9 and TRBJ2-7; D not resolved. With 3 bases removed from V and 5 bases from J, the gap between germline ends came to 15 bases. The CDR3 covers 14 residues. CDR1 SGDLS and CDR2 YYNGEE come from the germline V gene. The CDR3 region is CASSGDPSDDEQYF. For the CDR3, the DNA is TGTGCCAGCAGCGGAGACCCCAGCGACGACGAGCAGTACTTC.

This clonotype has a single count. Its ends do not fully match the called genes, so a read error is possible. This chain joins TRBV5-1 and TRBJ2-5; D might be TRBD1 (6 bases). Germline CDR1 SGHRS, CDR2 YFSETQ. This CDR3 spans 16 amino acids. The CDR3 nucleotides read TGCGCCGGCAGCTTGGTGGCCGGGCAGGGGCTGGAGACCCAGTACTTC. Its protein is CAGSLVAGQGLETQYF.

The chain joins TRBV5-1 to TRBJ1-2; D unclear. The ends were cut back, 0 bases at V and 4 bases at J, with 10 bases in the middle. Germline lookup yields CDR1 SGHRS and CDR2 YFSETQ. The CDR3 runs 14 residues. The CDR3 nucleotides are TGCGCCAGCAGCTTGGAGGTCGCACGCTATGGCTACACCTTC. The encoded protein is CASSLEVARYGYTF.

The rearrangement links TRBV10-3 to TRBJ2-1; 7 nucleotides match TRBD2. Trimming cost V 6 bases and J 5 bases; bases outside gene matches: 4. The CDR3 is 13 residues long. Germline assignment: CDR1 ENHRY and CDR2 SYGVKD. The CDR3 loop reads CAISPRGDNEQFF. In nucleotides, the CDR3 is TGTGCCATCAGCCCACGGGGGGACAATGAGCAGTTCTTC.

The CDR3 nucleotides are TGTGCCAGCATGCGCGGAGGGGGGGTGGAGACCCAGTACTTC. Amino acid sequence: CASMRGGGVETQYF. The chain links TRBV27 to TRBJ2-5; TRBD2 is a possible D gene (7 bases). This CDR3 region has 14 residues. V dropped 7 bases and J dropped 5 bases, with 17 bases sitting between them. Germline lookup yields CDR1 MNHEY and CDR2 SMNVEV (reference sequence).

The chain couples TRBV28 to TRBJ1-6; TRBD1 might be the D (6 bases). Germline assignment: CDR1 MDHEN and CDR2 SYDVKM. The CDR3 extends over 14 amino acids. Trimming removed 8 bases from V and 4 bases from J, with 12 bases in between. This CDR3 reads CASGDGTYNSPLHF. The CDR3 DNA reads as TGTGCCAGCGGAGACGGGACATATAATTCACCCCTCCACTTT.

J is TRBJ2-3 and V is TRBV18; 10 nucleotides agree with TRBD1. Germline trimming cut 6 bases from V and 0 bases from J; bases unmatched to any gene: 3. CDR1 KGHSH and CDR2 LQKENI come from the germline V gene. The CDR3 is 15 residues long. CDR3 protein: CASSRTGGSTDTQYF. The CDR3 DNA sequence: TGTGCCAGCTCGCGGACAGGGGGAAGCACAGATACGCAGTATTTT.

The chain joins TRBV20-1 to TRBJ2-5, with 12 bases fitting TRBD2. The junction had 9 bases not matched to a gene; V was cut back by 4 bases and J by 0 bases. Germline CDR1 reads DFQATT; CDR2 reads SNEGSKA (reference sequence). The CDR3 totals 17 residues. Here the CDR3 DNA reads TGCAGTGCTATCGGACTAGCGGGAACGAAATACCAAGAGACCCAGTACTTC. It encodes CSAIGLAGTKYQETQYF.

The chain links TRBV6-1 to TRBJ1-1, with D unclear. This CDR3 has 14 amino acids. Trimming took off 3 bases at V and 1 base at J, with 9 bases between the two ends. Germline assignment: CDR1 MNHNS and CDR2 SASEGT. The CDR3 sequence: CASSDLSTNTEAFF. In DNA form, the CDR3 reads TGTGCCAGCAGTGACCTGAGTACGAACACTGAAGCTTTCTTT.

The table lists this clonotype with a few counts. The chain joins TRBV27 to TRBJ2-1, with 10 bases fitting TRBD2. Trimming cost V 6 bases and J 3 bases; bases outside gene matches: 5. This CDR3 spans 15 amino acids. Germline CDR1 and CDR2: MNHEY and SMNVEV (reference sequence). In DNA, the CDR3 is TGTGCCAGCAGACAAGCGGGGGGGAGCTACAATGAGCAGTTCTTC. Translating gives CASRQAGGSYNEQFF.

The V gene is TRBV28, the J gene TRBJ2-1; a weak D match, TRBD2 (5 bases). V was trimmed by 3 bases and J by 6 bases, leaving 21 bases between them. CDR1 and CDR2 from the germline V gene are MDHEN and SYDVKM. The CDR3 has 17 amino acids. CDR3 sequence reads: CASSFLRTELRANEQFF. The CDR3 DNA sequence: TGTGCCAGCAGTTTTTTAAGGACGGAGCTGAGGGCCAATGAGCAGTTCTTC.

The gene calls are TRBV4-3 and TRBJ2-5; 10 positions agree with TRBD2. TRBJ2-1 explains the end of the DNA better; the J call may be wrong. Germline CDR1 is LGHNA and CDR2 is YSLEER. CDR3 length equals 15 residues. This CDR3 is CASSQESSGRRVQFF. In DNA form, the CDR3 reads TGCGCCAGCAGCCAAGAGTCTAGCGGGAGAAGGGTGCAGTTCTTC.

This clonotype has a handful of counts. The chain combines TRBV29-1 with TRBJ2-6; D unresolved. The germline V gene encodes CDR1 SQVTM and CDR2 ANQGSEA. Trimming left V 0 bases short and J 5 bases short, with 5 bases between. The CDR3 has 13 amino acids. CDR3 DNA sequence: TGCAGCGTTGAAGACGGAAGGGCCAACGTCCTGACTTTC. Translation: CSVEDGRANVLTF.

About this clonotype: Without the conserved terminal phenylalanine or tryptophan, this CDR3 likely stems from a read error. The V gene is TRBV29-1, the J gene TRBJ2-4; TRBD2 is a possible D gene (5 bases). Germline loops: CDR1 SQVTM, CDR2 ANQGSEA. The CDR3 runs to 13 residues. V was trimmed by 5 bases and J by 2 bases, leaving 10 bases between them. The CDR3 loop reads CSVSDLSKNIQYL. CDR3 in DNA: TGCAGCGTTTCGGACTTGTCCAAAAACATTCAGTACCTC.

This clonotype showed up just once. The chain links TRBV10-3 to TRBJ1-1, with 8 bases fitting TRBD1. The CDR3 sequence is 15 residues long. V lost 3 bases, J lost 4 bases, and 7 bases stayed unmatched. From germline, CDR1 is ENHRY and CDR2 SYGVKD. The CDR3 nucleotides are TGTGCCATCAGTGAAGCAGGGGGCAAGGGCACTGAAGCTTTCTTT. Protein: CAISEAGGKGTEAFF.

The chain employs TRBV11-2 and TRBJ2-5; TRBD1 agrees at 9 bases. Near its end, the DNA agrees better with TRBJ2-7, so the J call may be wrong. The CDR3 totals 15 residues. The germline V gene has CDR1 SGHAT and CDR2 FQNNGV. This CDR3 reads CASSLGDRVSGEQYF. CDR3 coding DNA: TGTGCCAGCAGCTTAGGGGACAGGGTATCGGGCGAGCAGTACTTC.

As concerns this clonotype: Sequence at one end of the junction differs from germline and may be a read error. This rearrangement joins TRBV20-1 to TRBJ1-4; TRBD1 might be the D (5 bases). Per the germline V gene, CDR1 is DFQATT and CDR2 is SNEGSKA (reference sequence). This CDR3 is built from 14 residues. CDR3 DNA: TGCAGTGCTCCGGGGGGATCAACTAATAAAAAACTGTTTTTT. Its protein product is CSAPGGSTNKKLFF.

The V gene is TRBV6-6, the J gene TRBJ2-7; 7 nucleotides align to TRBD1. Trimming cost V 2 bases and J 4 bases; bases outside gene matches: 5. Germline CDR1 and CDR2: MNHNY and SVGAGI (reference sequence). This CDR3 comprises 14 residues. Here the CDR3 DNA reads TGTGCCAGCAGTTACCCGGACAGGAGTTACGAGCAGTACGTC. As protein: CASSYPDRSYEQYV.

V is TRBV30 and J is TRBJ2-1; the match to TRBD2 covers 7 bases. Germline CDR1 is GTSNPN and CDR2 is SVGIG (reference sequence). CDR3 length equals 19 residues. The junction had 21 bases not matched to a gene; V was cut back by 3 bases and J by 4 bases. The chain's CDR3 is CAWRGNPRGVGGRYNEQFF. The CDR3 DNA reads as TGTGCCTGGAGAGGCAACCCAAGAGGGGTGGGGGGGAGGTACAATGAGCAGTTCTTC.

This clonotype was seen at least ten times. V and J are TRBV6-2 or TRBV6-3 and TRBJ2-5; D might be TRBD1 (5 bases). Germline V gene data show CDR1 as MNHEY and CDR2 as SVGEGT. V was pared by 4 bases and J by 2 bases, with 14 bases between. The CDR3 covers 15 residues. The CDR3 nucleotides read TGTGCCAGCAGTTTGGGGCAGGCCCCACAAGAGACCCAGTACTTC. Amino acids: CASSLGQAPQETQYF.

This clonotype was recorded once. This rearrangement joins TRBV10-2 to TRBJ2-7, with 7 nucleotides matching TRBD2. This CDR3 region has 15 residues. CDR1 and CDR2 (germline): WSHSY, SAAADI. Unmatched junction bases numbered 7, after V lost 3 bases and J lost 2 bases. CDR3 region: CASSESERGAYEQYF. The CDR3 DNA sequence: TGCGCCAGCAGTGAATCGGAGCGGGGCGCCTACGAGCAGTACTTC.

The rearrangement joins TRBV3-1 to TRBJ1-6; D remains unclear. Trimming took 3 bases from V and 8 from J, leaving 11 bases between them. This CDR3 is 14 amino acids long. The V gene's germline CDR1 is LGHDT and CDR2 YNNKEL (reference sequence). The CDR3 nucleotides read TGTGCCAGCAGCCAGTTCGGGTTGGATTCACCCCTCCACTTT. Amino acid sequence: CASSQFGLDSPLHF.